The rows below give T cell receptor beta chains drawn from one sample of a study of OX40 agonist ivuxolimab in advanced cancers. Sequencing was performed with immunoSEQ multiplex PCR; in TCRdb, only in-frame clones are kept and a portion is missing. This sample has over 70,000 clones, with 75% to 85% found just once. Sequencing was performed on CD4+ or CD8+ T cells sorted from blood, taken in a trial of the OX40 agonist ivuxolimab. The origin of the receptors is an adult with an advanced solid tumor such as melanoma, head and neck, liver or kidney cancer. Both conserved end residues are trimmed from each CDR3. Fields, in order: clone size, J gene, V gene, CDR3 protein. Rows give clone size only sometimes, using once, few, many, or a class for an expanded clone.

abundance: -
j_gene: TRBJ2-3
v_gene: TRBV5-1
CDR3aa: ASSVGVLHLTDTQY

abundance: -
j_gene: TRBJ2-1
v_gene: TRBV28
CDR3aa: ASSLGPSGNEQF

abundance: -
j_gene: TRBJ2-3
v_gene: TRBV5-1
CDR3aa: ASSLEGVRLDTQY

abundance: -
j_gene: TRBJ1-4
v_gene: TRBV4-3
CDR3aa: ASSGRGSTNEKLF

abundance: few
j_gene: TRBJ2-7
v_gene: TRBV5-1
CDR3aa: ASSLDGVTGYEQY

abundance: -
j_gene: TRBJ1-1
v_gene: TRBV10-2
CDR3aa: ASSEVRGRNTEAF

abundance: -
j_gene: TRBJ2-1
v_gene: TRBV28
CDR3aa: ASSSLAGGPGSYNEQF

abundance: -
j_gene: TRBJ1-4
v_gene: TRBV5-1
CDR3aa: ASSLGRKANEKLF

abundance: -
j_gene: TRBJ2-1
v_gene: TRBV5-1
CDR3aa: ASSSMNEQF

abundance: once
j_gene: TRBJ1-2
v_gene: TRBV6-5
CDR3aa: ASSPPIGVYYGYT

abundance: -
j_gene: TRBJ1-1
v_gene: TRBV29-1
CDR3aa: SARTGSIYTEAF

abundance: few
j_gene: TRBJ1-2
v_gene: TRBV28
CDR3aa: ASRAGGYGYT

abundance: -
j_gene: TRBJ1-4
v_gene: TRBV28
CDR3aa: ASSPPGQSNEKLF

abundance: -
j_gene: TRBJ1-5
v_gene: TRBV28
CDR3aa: ASSAYRGRNQPQH

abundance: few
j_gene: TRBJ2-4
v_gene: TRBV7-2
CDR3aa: ASSPGPKNIQY

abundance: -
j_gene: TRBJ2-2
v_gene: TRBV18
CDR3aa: ASSPTGELF

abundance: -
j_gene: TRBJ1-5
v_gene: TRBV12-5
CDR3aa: ASGLGDRGWNQPQH

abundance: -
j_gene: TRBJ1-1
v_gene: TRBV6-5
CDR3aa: ASSSDRGWGHTEAF

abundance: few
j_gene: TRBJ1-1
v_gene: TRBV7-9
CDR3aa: ASSLGPQGPRGTEAF

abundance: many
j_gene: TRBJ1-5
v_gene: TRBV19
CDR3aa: ASSTTGGLQPQH

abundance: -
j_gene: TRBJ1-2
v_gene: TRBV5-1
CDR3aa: ASSLGTEEGYT

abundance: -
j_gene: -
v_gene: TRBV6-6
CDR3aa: ASISGTGTPYEQY

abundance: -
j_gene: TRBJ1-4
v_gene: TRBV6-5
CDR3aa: ASSGPGYYTEKLF

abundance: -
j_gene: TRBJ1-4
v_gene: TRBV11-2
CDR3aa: ASSLGGTNEKLF

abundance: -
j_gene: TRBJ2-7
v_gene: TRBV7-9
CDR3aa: ASSAGGAGGEQY

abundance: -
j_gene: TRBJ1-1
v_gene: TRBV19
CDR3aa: ASSRGTDFLVNTEAF

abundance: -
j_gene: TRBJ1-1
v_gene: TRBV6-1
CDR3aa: ASSGDRTPRDTEAF

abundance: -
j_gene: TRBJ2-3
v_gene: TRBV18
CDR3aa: ASSLLPGGISTDTQY

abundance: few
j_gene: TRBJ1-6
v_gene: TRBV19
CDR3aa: ASSFHLSPLH

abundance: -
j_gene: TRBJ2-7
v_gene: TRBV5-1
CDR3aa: ASSLGLAGGLEQY

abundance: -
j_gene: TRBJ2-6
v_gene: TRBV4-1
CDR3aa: ASSQGYGGSGANVLT

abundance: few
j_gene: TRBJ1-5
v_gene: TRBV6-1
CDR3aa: ASSEGRNQPQH

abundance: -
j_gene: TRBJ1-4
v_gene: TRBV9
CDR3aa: ASSVRDEKLF

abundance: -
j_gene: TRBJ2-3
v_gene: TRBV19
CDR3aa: ASTGTRLATDTQY

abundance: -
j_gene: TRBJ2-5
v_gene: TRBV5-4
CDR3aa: ASSLAGVPETQY

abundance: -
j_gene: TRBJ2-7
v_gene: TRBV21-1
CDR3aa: ASSKISRVSYEQY

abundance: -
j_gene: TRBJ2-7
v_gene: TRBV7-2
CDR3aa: ASSLEGGVWYEQY

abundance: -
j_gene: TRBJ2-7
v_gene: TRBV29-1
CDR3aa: SVGQLYEQY

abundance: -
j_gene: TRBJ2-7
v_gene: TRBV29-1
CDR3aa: SVHSGGAYEQY

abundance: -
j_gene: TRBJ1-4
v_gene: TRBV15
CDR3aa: ATSGGVQGNEKLF

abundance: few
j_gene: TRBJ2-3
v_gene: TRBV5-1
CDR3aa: ASSPVGSTDTQY

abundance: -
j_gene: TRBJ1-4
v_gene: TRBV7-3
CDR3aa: ASNSGHQLGNEKLF

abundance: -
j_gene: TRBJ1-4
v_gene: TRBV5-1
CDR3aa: ASSPPGATNEKLF

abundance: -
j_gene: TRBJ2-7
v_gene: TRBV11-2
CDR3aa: ASSLSGSYEQY

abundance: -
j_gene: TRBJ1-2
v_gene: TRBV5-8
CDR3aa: ASSLAGLRAYYGYT

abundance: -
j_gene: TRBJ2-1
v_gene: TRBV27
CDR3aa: ASSFGRENNEQF

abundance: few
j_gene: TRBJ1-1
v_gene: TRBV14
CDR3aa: ASSRGAGYTEAF

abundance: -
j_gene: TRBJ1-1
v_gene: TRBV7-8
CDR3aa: ASSPGTVNTEAF

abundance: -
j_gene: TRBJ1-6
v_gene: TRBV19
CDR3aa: ASSTGHGFRSPLH

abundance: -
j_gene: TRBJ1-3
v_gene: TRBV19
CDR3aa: ASTPGLISGNTIY

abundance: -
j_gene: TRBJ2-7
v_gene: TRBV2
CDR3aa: ASVPLAGSYEQY

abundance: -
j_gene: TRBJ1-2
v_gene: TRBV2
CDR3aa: ASSGQGQEGYT

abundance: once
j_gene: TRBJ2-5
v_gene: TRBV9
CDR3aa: ASSVRDRNGETQY

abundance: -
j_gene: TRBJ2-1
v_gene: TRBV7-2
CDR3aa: ASSPTRQRGDEQF